Reported below is one T cell receptor beta chain. No antigen is known for it. These data come from a study of T cells in Graves' hyperthyroidism and ophthalmopathy. Whole-study results and caveats: The model's output predicted ophthalmopathy at a median of approximately 6.5 months prior to onset.

Trimming stripped 8 bases from V and 3 bases from J, with 8 bases between. There are 11 residues in the CDR3. The V gene's germline CDR1 is LNHDA and CDR2 SQIVND (reference sequence). Amplified TCR beta CDR3 regions came from RNA transcripts. The HTBI set primed first-round TCR CDR3 RT-PCR. A single record per CDR3 protein comes from TCRdb applying MiXCR to the multiplex PCR reads. The data show more than 300,000 distinct CDR3 sequences, about 15% seen once. No ophthalmopathy progression within 18 months constituted stable Graves' hyperthyroidism. Hyperthyroidism was newly diagnosed in patients aged 18 to 65 (duration under 2 months).

The chain links TRBV19 to TRBJ2-7; the D gene is possibly TRBD2 (6 bases). The receptor's source is a woman aged 60-70 years with Graves' hyperthyroidism. The sample taken for sequencing was blood. The CDR3 nucleotides read TGTGCCAGTGGGGACTTCTACGAGCAGTACTTC. Encoded protein: CASGDFYEQYF.